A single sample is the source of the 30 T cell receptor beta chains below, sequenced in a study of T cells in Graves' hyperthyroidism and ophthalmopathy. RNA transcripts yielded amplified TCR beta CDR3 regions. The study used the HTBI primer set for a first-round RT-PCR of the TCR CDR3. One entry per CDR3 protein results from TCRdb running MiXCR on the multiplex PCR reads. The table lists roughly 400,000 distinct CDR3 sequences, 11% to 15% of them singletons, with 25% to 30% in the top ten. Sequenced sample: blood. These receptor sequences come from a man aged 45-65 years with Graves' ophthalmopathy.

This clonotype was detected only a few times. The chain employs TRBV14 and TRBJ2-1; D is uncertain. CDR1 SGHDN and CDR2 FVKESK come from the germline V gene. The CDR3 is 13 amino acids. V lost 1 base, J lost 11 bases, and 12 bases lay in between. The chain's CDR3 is CASSQVTRAKQFF. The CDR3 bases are TGTGCCAGCAGCCAAGTAACGAGAGCCAAGCAGTTCTTC.

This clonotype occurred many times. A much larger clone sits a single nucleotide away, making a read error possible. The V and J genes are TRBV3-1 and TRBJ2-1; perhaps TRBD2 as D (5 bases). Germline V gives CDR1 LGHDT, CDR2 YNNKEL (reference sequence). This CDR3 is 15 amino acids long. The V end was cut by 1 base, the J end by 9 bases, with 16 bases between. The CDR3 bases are TGTGCCAGCAGCCAAGGAGGGAGTAAGGCAGGTGAGCAGTTCTTC. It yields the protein CASSQGGSKAGEQFF.

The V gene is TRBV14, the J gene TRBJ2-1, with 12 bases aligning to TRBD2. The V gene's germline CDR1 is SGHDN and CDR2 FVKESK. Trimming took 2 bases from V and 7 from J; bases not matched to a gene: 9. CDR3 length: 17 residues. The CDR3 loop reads CASSQYRLAGGWNEQFF. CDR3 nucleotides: TGTGCCAGCAGCCAATACAGGCTAGCGGGAGGGTGGAATGAGCAGTTCTTC.

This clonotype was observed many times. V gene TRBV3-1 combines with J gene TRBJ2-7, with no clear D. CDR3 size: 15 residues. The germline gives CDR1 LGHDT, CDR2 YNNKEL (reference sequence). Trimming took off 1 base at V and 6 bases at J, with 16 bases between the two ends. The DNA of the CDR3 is TGTGCCAGCAGCCAAGGGGGAACTAAAGCCCGCGAGCAGTACTTC. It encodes CASSQGGTKAREQYF.

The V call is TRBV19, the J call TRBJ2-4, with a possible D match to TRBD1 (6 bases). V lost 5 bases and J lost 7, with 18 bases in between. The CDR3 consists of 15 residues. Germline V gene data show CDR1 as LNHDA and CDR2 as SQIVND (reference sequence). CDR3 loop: CASSPRDTARNIQYF. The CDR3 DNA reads TGTGCCAGTAGTCCCCGGGACACCGCAAGGAACATTCAGTACTTC. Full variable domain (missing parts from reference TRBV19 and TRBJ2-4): DGGITQSPKYLFRKEGQNVTLSCEQNLNHDAMYWYRQDPGQGLRLIYYSQIVNDFQKGDIAEGYSVSREKKESFPLTVTSAQKNPTAFYLCASSPRDTARNIQYFGAGTRLSVL.

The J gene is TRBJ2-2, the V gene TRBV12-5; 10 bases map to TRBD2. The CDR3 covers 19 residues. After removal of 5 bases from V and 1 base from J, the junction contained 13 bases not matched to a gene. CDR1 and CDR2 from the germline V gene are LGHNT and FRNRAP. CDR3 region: CASGLLAPSGRLNTGELFF. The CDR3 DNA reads TGTGCTAGTGGTCTACTAGCCCCTAGCGGGAGATTGAACACCGGGGAGCTGTTTTTT.

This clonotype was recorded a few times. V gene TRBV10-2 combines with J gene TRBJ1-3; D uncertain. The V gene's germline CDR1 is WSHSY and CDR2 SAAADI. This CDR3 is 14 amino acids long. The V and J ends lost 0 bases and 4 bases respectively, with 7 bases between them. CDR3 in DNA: TGCGCCAGCAGTGAGTCGTCCAGGGGAAACACCATATATTTT. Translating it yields CASSESSRGNTIYF.

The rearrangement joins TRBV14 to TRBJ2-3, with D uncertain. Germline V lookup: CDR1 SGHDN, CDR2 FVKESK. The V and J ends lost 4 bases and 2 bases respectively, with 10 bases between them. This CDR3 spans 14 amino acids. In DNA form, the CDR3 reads TGTGCCAGCAGCCCAGACGGAAACACAGATACGCAGTATTTT. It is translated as CASSPDGNTDTQYF.

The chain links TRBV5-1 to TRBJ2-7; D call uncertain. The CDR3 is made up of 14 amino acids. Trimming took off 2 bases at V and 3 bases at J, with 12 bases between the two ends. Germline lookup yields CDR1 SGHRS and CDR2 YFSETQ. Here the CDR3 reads CASSLNGEGYEQYF. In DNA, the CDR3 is TGCGCCAGCAGCTTAAATGGGGAAGGCTACGAGCAGTACTTC.

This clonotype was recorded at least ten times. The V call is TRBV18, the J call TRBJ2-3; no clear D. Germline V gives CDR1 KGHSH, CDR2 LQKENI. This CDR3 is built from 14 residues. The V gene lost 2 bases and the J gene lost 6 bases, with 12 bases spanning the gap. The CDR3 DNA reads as TGTGCCAGCTCACCAATCCGGTTTGGGGATACGCAGTATTTT. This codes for CASSPIRFGDTQYF.

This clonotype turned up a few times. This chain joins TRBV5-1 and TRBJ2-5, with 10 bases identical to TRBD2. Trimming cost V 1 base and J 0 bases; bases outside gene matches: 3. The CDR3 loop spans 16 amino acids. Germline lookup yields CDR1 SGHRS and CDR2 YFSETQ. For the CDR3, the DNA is TGCGCCAGCAGCTTGCAAACTAGCGGGAACCAAGAGACCCAGTACTTC. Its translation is CASSLQTSGNQETQYF.

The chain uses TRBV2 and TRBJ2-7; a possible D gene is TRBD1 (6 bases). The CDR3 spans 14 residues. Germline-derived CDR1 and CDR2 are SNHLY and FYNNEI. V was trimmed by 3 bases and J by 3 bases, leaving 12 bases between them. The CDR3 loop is CASSDRQGYYEQYF. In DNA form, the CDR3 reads TGTGCCAGCAGTGATCGGCAGGGGTACTACGAGCAGTACTTC.

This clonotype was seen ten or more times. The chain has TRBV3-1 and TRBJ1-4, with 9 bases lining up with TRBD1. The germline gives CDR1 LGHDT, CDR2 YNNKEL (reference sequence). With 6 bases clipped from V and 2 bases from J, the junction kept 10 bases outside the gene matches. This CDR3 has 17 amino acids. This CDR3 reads CASSPGQGISTNEKLFF. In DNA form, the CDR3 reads TGTGCCAGCAGTCCCGGACAGGGGATTTCGACTAATGAAAAACTGTTTTTT.

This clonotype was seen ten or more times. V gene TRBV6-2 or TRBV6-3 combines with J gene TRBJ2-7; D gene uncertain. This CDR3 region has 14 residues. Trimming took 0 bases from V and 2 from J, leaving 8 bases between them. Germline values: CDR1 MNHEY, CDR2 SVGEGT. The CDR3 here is CASSYSPFPYEQYF. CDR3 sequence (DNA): TGTGCCAGCAGTTACTCCCCATTCCCCTACGAGCAGTACTTC.

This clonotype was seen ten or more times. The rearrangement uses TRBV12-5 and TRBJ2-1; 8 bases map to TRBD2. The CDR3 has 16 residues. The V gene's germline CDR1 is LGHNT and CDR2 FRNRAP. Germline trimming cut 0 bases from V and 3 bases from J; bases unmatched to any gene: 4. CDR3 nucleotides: TGTGCTAGTGGTTTGGTACCGGCGGGAGGCTACAATGAGCAGTTCTTC. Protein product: CASGLVPAGGYNEQFF.

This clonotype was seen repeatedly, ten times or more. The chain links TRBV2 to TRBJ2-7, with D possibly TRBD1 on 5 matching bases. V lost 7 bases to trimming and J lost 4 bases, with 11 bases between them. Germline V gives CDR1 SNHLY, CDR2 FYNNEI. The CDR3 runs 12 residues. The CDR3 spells CASKIGQYEQYF. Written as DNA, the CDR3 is TGTGCCAGCAAGATAGGACAATACGAGCAGTACTTC.

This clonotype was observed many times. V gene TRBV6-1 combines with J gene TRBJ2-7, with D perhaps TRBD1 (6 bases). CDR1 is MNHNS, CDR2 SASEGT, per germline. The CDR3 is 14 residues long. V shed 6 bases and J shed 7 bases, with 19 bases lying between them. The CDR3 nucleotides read TGTGCCAGCAGCCTGTTGGCAGGGGATGTAGAGCAGTACTTC. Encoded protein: CASSLLAGDVEQYF.

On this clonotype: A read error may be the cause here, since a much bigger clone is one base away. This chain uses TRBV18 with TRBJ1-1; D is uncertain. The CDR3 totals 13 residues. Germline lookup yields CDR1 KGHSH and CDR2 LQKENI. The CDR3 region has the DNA TGTGCCAGCCCACCAAAGGTGAACACTGAAGCTTTCTTT. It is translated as CASPPKVNTEAFF.

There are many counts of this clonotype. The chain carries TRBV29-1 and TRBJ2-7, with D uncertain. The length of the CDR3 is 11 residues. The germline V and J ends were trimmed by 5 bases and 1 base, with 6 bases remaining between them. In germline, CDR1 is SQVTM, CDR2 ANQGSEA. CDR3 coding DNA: TGCAGCGTTTCTAGGTCCTACGAGCAGTACTTC. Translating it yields CSVSRSYEQYF.

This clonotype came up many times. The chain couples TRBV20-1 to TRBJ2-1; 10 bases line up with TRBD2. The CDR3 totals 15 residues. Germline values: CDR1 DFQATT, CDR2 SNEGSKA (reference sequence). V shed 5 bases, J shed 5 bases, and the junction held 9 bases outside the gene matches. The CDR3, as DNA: TGCAGTGCTTATACTAGCGGGAATGTTAACAATGAGCAGTTCTTC. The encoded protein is CSAYTSGNVNNEQFF.

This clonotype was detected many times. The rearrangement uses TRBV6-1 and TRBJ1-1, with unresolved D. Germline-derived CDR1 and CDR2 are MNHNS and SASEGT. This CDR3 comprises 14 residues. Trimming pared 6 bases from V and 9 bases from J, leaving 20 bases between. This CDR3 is CASRFPGASRQAFF. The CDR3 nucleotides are TGTGCCAGCAGATTTCCGGGCGCTTCCCGCCAAGCTTTCTTT.

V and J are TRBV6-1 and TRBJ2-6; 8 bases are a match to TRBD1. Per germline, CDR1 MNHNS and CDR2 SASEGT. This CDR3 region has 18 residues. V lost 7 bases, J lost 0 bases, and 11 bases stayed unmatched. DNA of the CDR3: TGTGCCAGCACCGAACTGGACAGGGCCGTCTCTGGGGCCAACGTCCTGACTTTC. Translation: CASTELDRAVSGANVLTF.

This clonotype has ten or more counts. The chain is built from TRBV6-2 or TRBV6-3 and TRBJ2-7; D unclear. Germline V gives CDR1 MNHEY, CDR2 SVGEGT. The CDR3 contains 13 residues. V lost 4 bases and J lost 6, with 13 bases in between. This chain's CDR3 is CASSSLGLGEQYF. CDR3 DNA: TGTGCCAGCAGTTCGTTAGGTCTCGGCGAGCAGTACTTC.

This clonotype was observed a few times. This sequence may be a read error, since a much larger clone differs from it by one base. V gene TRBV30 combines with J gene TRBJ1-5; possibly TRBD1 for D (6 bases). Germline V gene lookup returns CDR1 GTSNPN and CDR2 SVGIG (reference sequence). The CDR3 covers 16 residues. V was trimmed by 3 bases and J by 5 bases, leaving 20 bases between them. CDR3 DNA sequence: TGTGCCTGGAGCGGCCCCGGGGCAGGGGCCGATCAGCCCCAGCATTTT. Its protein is CAWSGPGAGADQPQHF.

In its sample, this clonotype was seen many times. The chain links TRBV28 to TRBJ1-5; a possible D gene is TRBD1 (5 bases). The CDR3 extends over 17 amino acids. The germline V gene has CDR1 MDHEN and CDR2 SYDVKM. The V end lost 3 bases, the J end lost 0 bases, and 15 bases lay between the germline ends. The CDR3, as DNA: TGTGCCAGCAGTTTGAGCCAGTGGGGGTATAGCAATCAGCCCCAGCATTTT. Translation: CASSLSQWGYSNQPQHF.

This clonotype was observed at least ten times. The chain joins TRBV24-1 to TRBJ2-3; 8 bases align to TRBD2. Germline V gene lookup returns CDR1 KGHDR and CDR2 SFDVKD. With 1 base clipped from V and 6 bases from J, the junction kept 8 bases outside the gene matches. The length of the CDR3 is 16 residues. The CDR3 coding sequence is TGTGCCACCAGTGATTTTAAGCGGGAGACGAGGGATACGCAGTATTTT. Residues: CATSDFKRETRDTQYF.

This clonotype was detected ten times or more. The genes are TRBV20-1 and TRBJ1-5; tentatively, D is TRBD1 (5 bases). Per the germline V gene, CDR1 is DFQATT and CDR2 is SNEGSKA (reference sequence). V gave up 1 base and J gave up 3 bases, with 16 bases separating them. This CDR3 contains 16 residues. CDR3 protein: CSARVWGQGDNQPQHF. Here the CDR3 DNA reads TGCAGTGCTAGAGTTTGGGGTCAGGGAGACAATCAGCCCCAGCATTTT.

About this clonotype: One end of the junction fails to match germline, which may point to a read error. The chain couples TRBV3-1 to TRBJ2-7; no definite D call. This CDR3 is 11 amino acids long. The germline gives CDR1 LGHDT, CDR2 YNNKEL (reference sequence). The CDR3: CASSQEYEQCF. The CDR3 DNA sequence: TGTGCCAGCAGCCAAGAGTACGAGCAGTGCTTC.

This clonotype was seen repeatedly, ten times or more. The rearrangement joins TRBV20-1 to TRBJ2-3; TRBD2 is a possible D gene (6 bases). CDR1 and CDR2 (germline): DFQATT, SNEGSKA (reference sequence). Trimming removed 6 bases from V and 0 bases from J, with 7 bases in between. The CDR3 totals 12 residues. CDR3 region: CSAGTSTDTQYF. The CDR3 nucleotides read TGCAGTGCCGGGACTAGCACAGATACGCAGTATTTT.

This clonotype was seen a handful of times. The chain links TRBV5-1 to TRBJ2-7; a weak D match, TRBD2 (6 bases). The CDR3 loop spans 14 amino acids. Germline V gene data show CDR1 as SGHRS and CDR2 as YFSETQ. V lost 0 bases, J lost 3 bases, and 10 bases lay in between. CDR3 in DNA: TGCGCCAGCAGCTTGGAATTCGGGGGCTACGAGCAGTACTTC. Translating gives CASSLEFGGYEQYF.